This T cell receptor (beta chain) emerged from a study of OX40 agonist ivuxolimab in advanced cancers. In terms of the full investigation: Ivuxolimab was a fully human IgG2 agonistic monoclonal antibody targeting the costimulatory receptor OX40 (CD134). Intravenous ivuxolimab was administered to patients every 2 weeks at six dose levels: 0.01, 0.1, 0.3, 1.5, 3 and 10 mg/kg. The paper describes the monotherapy dose-escalation part (N of about 55 patients) of the phase I trial of ivuxolimab. Of the roughly 51 dose-escalation patients, hepatocellular carcinoma was present in around 20, melanoma in approximately 15, renal cell carcinoma in 9 and head and neck cancer in 9. Patients were allowed to have had prior anti-PD-1, anti-PD-L1 or anti-CTLA-4 therapy, and approximately 43% of the dose-escalation patients had previously received checkpoint inhibitors. Partial responses occurred in three dose-escalation patients, of whom one had hepatocellular carcinoma and two had cutaneous melanoma. The purpose of peripheral TCRbeta sequencing was to test whether ivuxolimab changed TCR sequence diversity and led to clonal T-cell expansion. The dose-escalation cohort was around 83% male with a mean age of about 58 years, ranging from roughly 20 to 80. Paper-wide results and their limitations: At doses from 0.1 to 3.0 mg/kg, clonal expansion was seen in both CD4+ and CD8+ blood T cells between baseline and week 6. Low levels of normalized T-cell clonal expansion were also shown by some nonresponding patients. In the 0.1-3.0 mg/kg groups, partial responders had among the lowest normalized peripheral clonal expansion, particularly in CD8+ T cells. Which antigens the clonally expanded peripheral T cells were specific for was not determined. After ivuxolimab, CD8+ T cells had more expanded clones than CD4+ T cells on average.

At the junction V is shortened by 1 base and J by 8 bases, with 11 bases in between. The CDR3 measures 13 amino acids from cysteine to phenylalanine. The kept DNA is CDR3 alone, 39 bases in frame from the first base. CDR1 is given as MNHNS and CDR2 as SASEGT, both from the germline V gene. For sequencing of the TCRbeta CDR3 region, genomic DNA was extracted from the sorted cells. TCRbeta CDR3 regions were sequenced using the immunoSEQ Assay. TCRdb took over this immuneACCESS table, retaining in-frame rearrangements with V and J assigned. Such tables are incomplete; in checked studies, under half of the missing clones stem from an unresolved V gene, and the remainder is unexplained. Recorded for this sample are more than 75,000 clones; about 85% of them occurred a single time. The top ten hold around 1.1% of the sample. About this clone itself: The target of this receptor is not known. One base away there is no much larger clone; base qualities are not given.

The trial excluded patients who had a history of autoimmune disease or who were on systemic immunosuppression. Peripheral blood for TCR sequencing was collected from all dose cohorts at baseline, on cycle 4 day 1, and on cycle 7 day 1. The samples were drawn from a first-in-human, open-label, multicenter phase I dose-escalation trial of ivuxolimab. Adults with locally advanced or metastatic melanoma, renal cell, hepatocellular, or head and neck squamous cell carcinoma were enrolled in the trial. CD4+ and CD8+ T cells were sorted separately from peripheral blood before TCR sequencing. In this chain, TRBV6-1 is recombined with TRBJ1-2; TRBD1 is a possible D gene, resting on 5 matching bases. The sample consisted of CD4+ or CD8+ T cells sorted from blood, taken in a trial of the OX40 agonist ivuxolimab. The TCR was taken from an adult with an advanced solid tumor such as melanoma, head and neck, liver or kidney cancer. The DNA sequence is TGTGCCAGCAGTGAAGGCCAGGGAGGCGGCTACACCTTC. It translates to CASSEGQGGGYTF.